This passage covers 19 T cell receptor beta chains from one sample sequenced in a study of human T cells and chemical hapten exposure. Time point meaning: patch test 3, about 24 weeks after DPC sensitization. Specified treatment: therapeutic diphenylcyclopropenone sensitization with weekly scalp DPC. TCRdb ran MiXCR on the RACE reads and lists one entry per CDR3 protein. The top ten hold roughly 15% of the sample, which has approximately 50,000 distinct CDR3 sequences, approximately 9.9% seen once. The material was whole blood, obtained in connection with sensitization to the hapten diphenylcyclopropenone (DPC). These receptors were obtained from a woman between 40 and 55 years old with alopecia areata. Some clones in this sample may be carry-over from other donors' samples.

At least ten counts were recorded for this clonotype. J is TRBJ2-1 and V is TRBV6-4, with a possible D match to TRBD2 (5 bases). The germline V and J ends were trimmed by 0 bases and 10 bases, with 19 bases remaining between them. CDR1 is MRHNA and CDR2 is SNTAGT in the germline V gene. This CDR3 has 16 residues. The CDR3 coding sequence is TGTGCCAGCAGTGACTCGACGTTATCTTCCGAGGGCGAGCAGTTCTTC. Protein: CASSDSTLSSEGEQFF.

As for this clonotype: The junction departs from the called germline gene at one end, perhaps through a read error. This chain joins TRBV14 and TRBJ2-3; 9 nucleotides align to TRBD1. Germline-derived CDR1 and CDR2 are SGHDN and FVKESK. This CDR3 has 12 residues. The CDR3, as DNA: TGTGCCAGCAGCCCCCGGCGGGACAGGGTTACGTTT. Encoded protein: CASSPRRDRVTF.

The CDR3 region has the DNA TGCAGTGCTAGAGATCGTCCTTCCTCCTACGAGCAGTACTTC. This encodes CSARDRPSSYEQYF. The chain employs TRBV20-1 and TRBJ2-7, with D unresolved. Germline CDR1 DFQATT, CDR2 SNEGSKA (reference sequence). V was trimmed by 0 bases and J by 0 bases, leaving 9 bases between them. The CDR3 spans 14 residues.

This clonotype has more than one count but fewer than ten. The chain uses TRBV28 and TRBJ2-7; D call uncertain. V was cut by 8 bases and J by 3 bases, with 8 bases left in between. The CDR3 is 11 residues long. The V gene's germline CDR1 is MDHEN and CDR2 SYDVKM. The CDR3 spells CASGYSYEQYF. The DNA of the CDR3 is TGTGCCAGCGGATACAGCTACGAGCAGTACTTC.

This clonotype has a count of ten or more. V gene TRBV7-9 combines with J gene TRBJ2-1; a weak D match, TRBD2 (5 bases). There are 16 residues in the CDR3. V lost 3 bases and J 0 bases, leaving 12 bases between the germline ends. Germline CDR1 SEHNR, CDR2 FQNEAQ (reference sequence). For the CDR3, the DNA is TGTGCCAGCAGCTTCCTAGCAGAAAGCTCCTACAATGAGCAGTTCTTC. Translation: CASSFLAESSYNEQFF.

This clonotype came up a few times. The chain recombines TRBV30 with TRBJ1-6, with TRBD1 matching over 7 bases. Trimming removed 7 bases from V and 5 bases from J; junction bases left unmatched: 2. Germline CDR1 is GTSNPN and CDR2 is SVGIG (reference sequence). CDR3 length: 12 amino acids. DNA of the CDR3: TGTGCCTCGGGACAGAATAATTCACCCCTCCACTTT. Translated: CASGQNNSPLHF.

This clonotype was recorded many times. V is TRBV7-3 and J is TRBJ2-1; 11 nucleotides align to TRBD2. This CDR3 has 14 amino acids. Germline CDR1 and CDR2: SGHTA and FQGTGA. V shed 5 bases and J 10 bases; nucleotides not matched to a gene: 7. The CDR3 region has the DNA TGTGCCAGCAGCCTTCTAGCGGGGGGCCCCGAGCAGTTCTTC. This encodes CASSLLAGGPEQFF.

The chain couples TRBV15 to TRBJ1-3, with D hard to call. Germline CDR1 is LNHNV and CDR2 is YYDKDF (reference sequence). Trimming removed 4 bases at V and 0 bases at J, with 7 bases between. The CDR3 spans 14 residues. The DNA for the CDR3 is TGTGCCACCAGCACCAGGCCCTCTGGAAACACCATATATTTT. This gives the protein CATSTRPSGNTIYF.

The chain couples TRBV5-1 to TRBJ2-2; 12 nucleotides match TRBD2. The germline V gene encodes CDR1 SGHRS and CDR2 YFSETQ. The CDR3 extends over 15 amino acids. V lost 3 bases, J lost 5 bases, and 2 bases stayed unmatched. The CDR3 protein is CASSSGTSGTGELFF. In DNA, the CDR3 is TGCGCCAGCAGCTCCGGGACTAGCGGGACCGGGGAGCTGTTTTTT.

The chain couples TRBV19 to TRBJ2-3; TRBD1 matches at 12 bases. Trimming cost V 9 bases and J 6 bases; bases outside gene matches: 10. Germline values: CDR1 LNHDA, CDR2 SQIVND (reference sequence). The CDR3 totals 15 residues. The CDR3 loop is CASSGQGAKQDTQYF. The DNA for the CDR3 is TGTGCCAGCTCGGGACAGGGGGCGAAGCAGGATACGCAGTATTTT.

The rearrangement links TRBV4-2 to TRBJ2-3, with TRBD2 matching 7 bases. Per germline, CDR1 LGHNA and CDR2 YNFKEQ. Unmatched junction bases numbered 6, after V lost 0 bases and J lost 0 bases. The CDR3 is made up of 17 amino acids. CDR3 in amino acids: CASSQEWGGPSTDTQYF. CDR3 coding DNA: TGTGCCAGCAGCCAAGAATGGGGGGGACCTAGCACAGATACGCAGTATTTT.

This clonotype was counted a few times. The rearrangement links TRBV5-1 to TRBJ1-2; 8 nucleotides agree with TRBD1. Germline V gene sequence: CDR1 SGHRS, CDR2 YFSETQ. The CDR3 covers 14 residues. The junction had 8 bases not matched to a gene; V was cut back by 2 bases and J by 8 bases. The CDR3 reads CASSLGQGASGYTF. For the CDR3, the DNA is TGCGCCAGCAGCTTAGGGCAGGGGGCGTCGGGCTACACCTTC.

The V gene is TRBV19, the J gene TRBJ1-1; the D is unclear. Trimming stripped 6 bases from V and 6 bases from J, with 8 bases between. The germline V gene encodes CDR1 LNHDA and CDR2 SQIVND (reference sequence). The CDR3 contains 11 residues. The CDR3 DNA follows: TGTGCCAGTAGGTTCCATTCTGAAGCTTTCTTT. It encodes CASRFHSEAFF.

This clonotype was seen many times. The rearrangement joins TRBV7-9 to TRBJ1-4; 9 positions agree with TRBD1. The CDR3 extends over 16 amino acids. Germline assignment: CDR1 SEHNR and CDR2 FQNEAQ (reference sequence). After removal of 5 bases from V and 4 bases from J, the junction contained 8 bases not matched to a gene. The CDR3 DNA sequence: TGTGCCAGCAGCCATAAACCGGGACAGGGTAATGAAAAACTGTTTTTT. It is translated as CASSHKPGQGNEKLFF.

This clonotype was seen ten or more times. The V call is TRBV9, the J call TRBJ2-6; TRBD2 matches 9 bases. This CDR3 is built from 18 residues. V gave up 7 bases and J gave up 4 bases; unmatched junction bases: 15. Germline assignment: CDR1 SGDLS and CDR2 YYNGEE. In DNA, the CDR3 is TGTGCCAGCGGCGGGACTAGCTCTCGGGGGACGGGGGCCAACGTCCTGACTTTC. This gives the protein CASGGTSSRGTGANVLTF. Looking up the rest from reference TRBV9 and TRBJ2-6 gives the full variable domain: DSGVTQTPKHLITATGQRVTLRCSPRSGDLSVYWYQQSLDQGLQFLIQYYNGEERAKGNILERFSAQQFPDLHSELNLSSLELGDSALYFCASGGTSSRGTGANVLTFGAGSRLTVL.

The chain carries TRBV14 and TRBJ2-7; TRBD1 matches 8 bases. The CDR3 contains 14 residues. Trimming removed 3 bases from V and 3 bases from J; junction bases left unmatched: 4. Germline values: CDR1 SGHDN, CDR2 FVKESK. The CDR3 sequence is CASSHGQGNYEQYF. DNA of the CDR3: TGTGCCAGCAGCCACGGACAGGGCAACTACGAGCAGTACTTC.

This clonotype was observed at least ten times. The chain joins TRBV7-8 to TRBJ2-4, with D possibly TRBD2 on 6 matching bases. There are 12 residues in the CDR3. V lost 2 bases and J 14 bases, leaving 13 bases between the germline ends. Germline V gives CDR1 SGHVS, CDR2 FQNEAQ. The CDR3 bases are TGTGCCAGCAGCTTAAGGGCGGGGATGAAGTACTTC. This sequence encodes CASSLRAGMKYF.

This clonotype showed up many times. The J gene is TRBJ2-7, the V gene TRBV2; 8 nucleotides align to TRBD2. The germline gives CDR1 SNHLY, CDR2 FYNNEI. The CDR3 extends over 15 amino acids. V was clipped by 3 bases and J by 2 bases; unmatched bases: 6. The CDR3 reads CASSESSGGTYEQYF. Written as DNA, the CDR3 is TGTGCCAGCAGTGAGTCCAGCGGGGGCACCTACGAGCAGTACTTC.

In its sample, this clonotype was seen a few times. The genes are TRBV20-1 and TRBJ2-6; D gene ambiguous. The CDR3 runs to 13 residues. The germline gives CDR1 DFQATT, CDR2 SNEGSKA (reference sequence). V was cut by 0 bases and J by 4 bases, with 4 bases left in between. The CDR3 loop reads CSARDSGANVLTF. The CDR3 nucleotides read TGCAGTGCTAGAGATTCAGGGGCCAACGTCCTGACTTTC.